The 32 T cell receptor beta chains below come from one sample, sequenced in a study of CD8+ T cells in alopecia areata. Extracted RNA was reverse transcribed into cDNA, the sequencing template. TCRdb's copy holds only in-frame clones and misses some; the assay was immunoSEQ multiplex PCR. Of 150,000 to 200,000 clones listed, 65% are singletons. Treatment: oral pan-JAK inhibitor, 5-10 mg twice daily. The sample in question was CD4+ T cells sorted from blood, obtained at week 4, from a patient treated with tofacitinib. The source is a human donor with alopecia areata.

A single count supports this clone. The V call is TRBV29-1, the J call TRBJ2-7; D not certain. Germline assignment: CDR1 SQVTM and CDR2 ANQGSEA. The V and J ends lost 8 bases and 4 bases respectively, with 21 bases between them. This CDR3 contains 14 residues. This CDR3 reads CSIQLGPPVYEQYF. CDR3 nucleotides: TGCAGCATCCAACTCGGGCCCCCCGTTTACGAGCAGTACTTC.

This clone has a single count. The CDR3 is CASSLWGREGSGYTF. The CDR3 DNA sequence: TGTGCCAGCAGCTTGTGGGGCAGGGAGGGAAGCGGCTACACCTTC. The chain recombines TRBV5-4 with TRBJ1-2; tentative D call: TRBD1 (5 bases). The germline gives CDR1 SGHNT, CDR2 YYREEE (reference sequence). The germline V and J ends were trimmed by 1 base and 8 bases, with 18 bases remaining between them. The CDR3 sequence is 15 residues long.

This chain connects TRBV15 to TRBJ1-6; tentatively, D is TRBD1 (6 bases). There are 14 residues in the CDR3. The ends were cut back, 2 bases at V and 7 bases at J, with 9 bases in the middle. Germline loops: CDR1 LNHNV, CDR2 YYDKDF (reference sequence). The CDR3 sequence is CATSRRGVNSPLHF. The CDR3 coding sequence is TGTGCCACCAGCAGAAGGGGGGTAAATTCACCCCTCCACTTT.

This sequence joins TRBV25-1 and TRBJ2-2; 7 bases map to TRBD2. V gave up 7 bases and J gave up 4 bases; unmatched junction bases: 3. This CDR3 region has 13 residues. CDR1 is MGHDK and CDR2 is SYGVNS in the germline V gene. The CDR3 coding sequence is TGTGCCAGCATTGCGGGGGTCACCGGGGAGCTGTTTTTT. Translation gives CASIAGVTGELFF.

This clone was seen a handful of times. The chain combines TRBV13 with TRBJ1-6; TRBD1 aligns across 9 bases. V lost 4 bases to trimming and J lost 2 bases; unmatched junction nucleotides: 6. Germline V CDR1 and CDR2: PRHDT, FYEKMQ (reference sequence). This CDR3 is built from 17 residues. CDR3 DNA: TGTGCCAGCAGCTCGGACAGGGGAGACACCTATAATTCACCCCTCCACTTT. Translating it yields CASSSDRGDTYNSPLHF.

The chain carries TRBV15 and TRBJ2-1; 11 positions agree with TRBD2. The J segment lost 4 bases and the V segment lost 1 base, leaving 3 bases of the junction unmatched. The CDR3 runs to 16 residues. The germline gives CDR1 LNHNV, CDR2 YYDKDF (reference sequence). The CDR3 here is CATSRGGTSGYNEQFF. The CDR3 DNA sequence: TGTGCCACCAGCAGAGGAGGGACTAGCGGTTACAATGAGCAGTTCTTC.

The chain recombines TRBV30 with TRBJ2-7; 9 nucleotides agree with TRBD1. The CDR3 is 15 residues long. J gave up 5 bases and V 0 bases, and 8 bases lay outside the gene matches. Germline loops: CDR1 GTSNPN, CDR2 SVGIG (reference sequence). The CDR3 region is CAWSVGVWDRDEQYF. The CDR3 DNA reads TGTGCCTGGAGTGTAGGGGTTTGGGACAGGGACGAGCAGTACTTC. The entire variable domain, with the rest obtained from reference TRBV30 and TRBJ2-7, is as follows: SQTIHQWPATLVQPVGSPLSLECTVEGTSNPNLYWYRQAAGRGLQLLFYSVGIGQISSEVPQNLSASRPQDRQFILSSKKLLLSDSGFYLCAWSVGVWDRDEQYFGPGTRLTVT.

V is TRBV4-3 and J is TRBJ2-3; 7 nucleotides match TRBD2. V was pared by 1 base and J by 1 base, with 8 bases of the junction left unmatched. Germline CDR1 reads LGHNA; CDR2 reads YSLEER. CDR3 length: 17 residues. CDR3 loop: CASSQGLTSRGTDTQYF. Written as DNA, the CDR3 is TGCGCCAGCAGCCAAGGCCTGACTAGCCGGGGCACAGATACGCAGTATTTT.

The chain combines TRBV6-5 with TRBJ2-1; D might be TRBD2 (5 bases). Germline V gene data show CDR1 as MNHEY and CDR2 as SVGAGI. Trimming stripped 0 bases from V and 1 base from J, with 7 bases between. This CDR3 contains 15 residues. The CDR3 nucleotides are TGTGCCAGCAGTTACTCGGCGGGTTCCTACAATGAGCAGTTCTTC. Translating gives CASSYSAGSYNEQFF.

About this clone itself: The identical CDR3 is also encoded by other nucleotide sequences in the sample. The rearrangement links TRBV7-9 to TRBJ2-1; tentative D call: TRBD1 (5 bases). V lost 5 bases and J 10 bases, leaving 9 bases between the germline ends. This CDR3 is built from 11 residues. In germline, CDR1 is SEHNR, CDR2 FQNEAQ (reference sequence). The CDR3 nucleotides are TGTGCCAGCAGCCCGGACACCGAGCAGTTCTTC. It is translated as CASSPDTEQFF.

The J gene is TRBJ2-7, the V gene TRBV29-1, with D possibly called TRBD1 or TRBD2 (6 bases each). Germline loops: CDR1 SQVTM, CDR2 ANQGSEA. The CDR3 has 12 residues. The V and J ends lost 6 bases and 6 bases respectively, with 15 bases between them. The CDR3 protein is CSVTSRGREQYF. The CDR3 DNA is TGCAGCGTCACTTCTCGGGGGCGCGAGCAGTACTTC.

The chain couples TRBV6-1 to TRBJ1-5; 7 bases are shared with TRBD1. This CDR3 is built from 15 residues. CDR1 and CDR2 from the germline V gene are MNHNS and SASEGT. V dropped 4 bases and J dropped 5; count of bases not matched to a gene: 8. This chain's CDR3 is CASSARTTGDQPQHF. Written as DNA, the CDR3 is TGTGCCAGCAGTGCGAGAACCACAGGGGATCAGCCCCAGCATTTT.

The gene calls are TRBV5-1 and TRBJ2-5; 8 nucleotides agree with TRBD2. The CDR3 sequence is 15 residues long. Germline trimming cut 0 bases from V and 2 bases from J; bases unmatched to any gene: 3. CDR1 is SGHRS, CDR2 YFSETQ, per germline. The CDR3 loop is CASSLAGGRQETQYF. The CDR3 region has the DNA TGCGCCAGCAGCTTGGCCGGCGGGAGGCAAGAGACCCAGTACTTC.

The V call is TRBV2, the J call TRBJ2-1, with 8 bases that match TRBD1. Looked up from germline, CDR1 is SNHLY and CDR2 is FYNNEI. The junction had 2 bases not matched to a gene; V was cut back by 4 bases and J by 3 bases. The CDR3 runs to 14 residues. CDR3 sequence reads: CASSGTGNYNEQFF. In DNA form, the CDR3 reads TGTGCCAGCAGTGGGACAGGGAACTACAATGAGCAGTTCTTC.

J is TRBJ2-3 and V is TRBV29-1; the match to TRBD2 covers 11 bases. The junction had 13 bases not matched to a gene; V was cut back by 6 bases and J by 5 bases. Germline loops: CDR1 SQVTM, CDR2 ANQGSEA. This CDR3 region has 16 residues. CDR3 in amino acids: CSVVTFSGGALDTQYF. In nucleotides, the CDR3 is TGCAGCGTCGTTACGTTTAGCGGGGGGGCATTAGATACGCAGTATTTT.

In this sample, this clone turned up a few times. The CDR3 DNA follows: TGTGCCAGCAGTGGGGGACAGGGACATGGCTACACCTTC. It encodes CASSGGQGHGYTF. This rearrangement joins TRBV25-1 to TRBJ1-2; TRBD1 aligns across 9 bases. The trim removed 4 bases at V and 6 bases at J, leaving 3 bases unmatched. This CDR3 has 13 amino acids. From germline, CDR1 is MGHDK and CDR2 SYGVNS.

The chain recombines TRBV6-1 with TRBJ1-1, with a tentative D call TRBD1 (6 bases). From germline, CDR1 is MNHNS and CDR2 SASEGT. V was pared by 5 bases and J by 1 base, with 8 bases between. The CDR3 has 13 amino acids. DNA for the CDR3: TGTGCCAGCAGTTGGGGGGCGAACACTGAAGCTTTCTTT. Protein product: CASSWGANTEAFF.

This clone was seen only a few times. CDR3 region: CASSSPAGVVLDEQYF. CDR3 DNA sequence: TGTGCCAGCAGCTCCCCCGCGGGGGTTGTCTTGGACGAGCAGTACTTC. V usage is TRBV7-9 and J usage is TRBJ2-7; the match to TRBD2 covers 7 bases. CDR3 length: 16 residues. Trimming cost V 4 bases and J 5 bases; bases outside gene matches: 14. Germline V CDR1 and CDR2: SEHNR, FQNEAQ (reference sequence).

The chain is built from TRBV5-1 and TRBJ2-2; D is possibly TRBD1 (6 bases). The CDR3 is 14 amino acids. From germline, CDR1 is SGHRS and CDR2 YFSETQ. With 3 bases removed from V and 6 bases from J, the gap between germline ends came to 12 bases. The CDR3 nucleotides are TGCGCCAGCAGCTCTCAGGGGAATCCCGGGGAGCTGTTTTTT. Translation: CASSSQGNPGELFF. Full variable domain (outside the CDR3, taken from reference TRBV5-1 and TRBJ2-2): KAGVTQTPRYLIKTRGQQVTLSCSPISGHRSVSWYQQTPGQGLQFLFEYFSETQRNKGNFPGRFSGRQFSNSRSEMNVSTLELGDSALYLCASSSQGNPGELFFGEGSRLTVL.

V usage is TRBV30 and J usage is TRBJ1-5, with TRBD1 matching over 10 bases. The trim removed 4 bases at V and 4 bases at J, leaving 1 base unmatched. This CDR3 comprises 13 residues. Germline values: CDR1 GTSNPN, CDR2 SVGIG (reference sequence). The CDR3 DNA sequence: TGTGCCTGGACGGGACAGGGGAATCAGCCCCAGCATTTT. It is translated as CAWTGQGNQPQHF.

This clone was detected once. The chain has TRBV29-1 and TRBJ2-2; D not resolved. CDR1 and CDR2 from the germline V gene are SQVTM and ANQGSEA. This CDR3 is built from 12 residues. Trimming removed 4 bases at V and 0 bases at J, with 3 bases between. CDR3 sequence reads: CSVVPNTGELFF. As DNA, the CDR3 is TGCAGCGTTGTTCCGAACACCGGGGAGCTGTTTTTT.

This clone has just a few counts. V is TRBV29-1 and J is TRBJ1-5; TRBD1 agrees at 7 bases. Germline CDR1 SQVTM, CDR2 ANQGSEA. With V trimmed by 3 bases and J by 3 bases, 2 bases remained unmatched. The length of the CDR3 is 13 residues. For the CDR3, the DNA is TGCAGCGTTGACACAGGGGTCAATCAGCCCCAGCATTTT. Translated, it gives CSVDTGVNQPQHF.

The CDR3, as DNA: TGTGCCTGGATGTTTCCTGGGGCCAACGTCCTGACTTTC. Translating it yields CAWMFPGANVLTF. The genes are TRBV30 and TRBJ2-6; D is unresolved. Germline values: CDR1 GTSNPN, CDR2 SVGIG (reference sequence). Deletions cut 4 bases from V and 2 bases from J, with 6 bases between. CDR3 length equals 13 residues.

The V and J genes are TRBV18 and TRBJ2-4; 7 nucleotides align to TRBD1. The germline gives CDR1 KGHSH, CDR2 LQKENI. The CDR3 sequence is 15 residues long. V gave up 3 bases and J gave up 0 bases; unmatched junction bases: 2. The DNA of the CDR3 is TGTGCCAGCTCACCTCAGGGGGTAGCCAAAAACATTCAGTACTTC. It yields the protein CASSPQGVAKNIQYF.

The V gene is TRBV6-1, the J gene TRBJ1-1; D gene uncertain. Per germline, CDR1 MNHNS and CDR2 SASEGT. V was pared by 2 bases and J by 1 base, with 5 bases between. CDR3 length equals 13 residues. CDR3 loop: CASSEQPNTEAFF. The DNA for the CDR3 is TGTGCCAGCAGTGAACAGCCGAACACTGAAGCTTTCTTT.

With regard to this clone: The junction shows a germline mismatch at one end, possibly a read error. This chain joins TRBV30 and TRBJ1-1; 7 bases are shared with TRBD1. The CDR3 extends over 12 amino acids. Germline loops: CDR1 GTSNPN, CDR2 SVGIG (reference sequence). The CDR3 reads CARSAGGTEAFF. The CDR3 DNA reads as TGTGCCCGGAGCGCAGGGGGCACTGAAGCTTTCTTT.

This clone came up a few times. The chain carries TRBV19 and TRBJ1-4; D call uncertain. The CDR3 has 14 amino acids. The germline CDR1 and CDR2 sequences are LNHDA and SQIVND (reference sequence). Trimming cost V 5 bases and J 8 bases, with 15 bases left between them. This chain's CDR3 is CASSSHRTAEKLFF. The CDR3 bases are TGTGCCAGTAGTTCTCATCGGACGGCCGAAAAACTGTTTTTT. The variable domain in full, with the rest retrieved from reference TRBV19 and TRBJ1-4, is DGGITQSPKYLFRKEGQNVTLSCEQNLNHDAMYWYRQDPGQGLRLIYYSQIVNDFQKGDIAEGYSVSREKKESFPLTVTSAQKNPTAFYLCASSSHRTAEKLFFGSGTQLSVL.

The rearrangement joins TRBV5-6 to TRBJ2-2; TRBD1 is a possible D gene (5 bases). The V and J ends lost 2 bases and 2 bases respectively, with 7 bases between them. CDR3 length: 14 residues. Germline V lookup: CDR1 SGHDT, CDR2 YYEEEE. CDR3 DNA: TGTGCCAGCAGCTTTAGGGGTAACACCGGGGAGCTGTTTTTT. It is translated as CASSFRGNTGELFF.

The chain combines TRBV5-4 with TRBJ2-3, with D possibly TRBD2 on 6 matching bases. Trimming removed 10 bases at V and 0 bases at J, with 12 bases between. Germline V CDR1 and CDR2: SGHNT, YYREEE (reference sequence). The CDR3 consists of 13 residues. The CDR3, as DNA: TGTGCCGGAGGGACGCCTAGCACAGATACGCAGTATTTT. It yields the protein CAGGTPSTDTQYF.

This clone was detected many times. This rearrangement joins TRBV18 to TRBJ1-1, with D possibly TRBD1 on 6 matching bases. Germline V CDR1 and CDR2: KGHSH, LQKENI. The CDR3 contains 14 residues. V was cut by 3 bases and J by 1 base, with 9 bases left in between. CDR3 nucleotide sequence: TGTGCCAGCTCACCGAAGACAGGGAACACTGAAGCTTTCTTT. This sequence encodes CASSPKTGNTEAFF.

This CDR3 reads CASSTHTVPYEQYF. The CDR3 nucleotides are TGTGCCAGCAGCACCCACACCGTCCCCTACGAGCAGTACTTC. This chain connects TRBV9 to TRBJ2-7, with no clear D. Germline V gene sequence: CDR1 SGDLS, CDR2 YYNGEE. This CDR3 is 14 amino acids long. V lost 4 bases and J 2 bases, leaving 13 bases between the germline ends.

CDR3 region: CAWDGGPQDTQYF. The CDR3 DNA reads as TGTGCCTGGGACGGGGGTCCCCAAGATACGCAGTATTTT. The chain carries TRBV30 and TRBJ2-3; D is possibly TRBD2 (6 bases). The germline CDR1 and CDR2 sequences are GTSNPN and SVGIG (reference sequence). The CDR3 is 13 residues long. V lost 5 bases to trimming and J lost 5 bases, with 14 bases between them.